This is a list of T cell receptor beta chains from one sample in a study of shared clonotypes between healthy human individuals. Some clones are missing from TCRdb's copy, which holds only in-frame ones; the method was immunoSEQ multiplex PCR. Of roughly 2.2 million clones in the sample, 85% to 95% were seen once. Sequences were obtained from naive CD4+ T cells from PBMCs. The receptors shown here come from a man between 18 and 29 years old in good health. Some clones in this sample may be carry-over from other donors' samples. The CDR3 runs from the conserved cysteine through the conserved F or W. The order of the fields is J gene, D gene, V gene, CDR3 length, clone size, CDR3 protein, CDR3 DNA. D genes are given only for firm matches. Only part of the rows carry a size: once, few, many, or a class if the clone is expanded.

j_gene: TRBJ1-2
d_gene: TRBD1
v_gene: TRBV19
len: 16
abundance: .
CDR3aa: CASTITGETVLWGYTF
CDR3nt: TGTGCCAGTACCATCACAGGGGAGACGGTACTATGGGGCTACACCTTC

j_gene: TRBJ1-2
d_gene: .
v_gene: TRBV18
len: 14
abundance: .
CDR3aa: CASSPPGTAVGYTF
CDR3nt: TGTGCCAGCTCACCACCCGGGACCGCTGTTGGCTACACCTTC

j_gene: TRBJ2-2
d_gene: TRBD2
v_gene: TRBV7-2
len: 16
abundance: .
CDR3aa: CASSRQLAVYTGELFF
CDR3nt: TGTGCCAGCAGCCGCCAACTAGCGGTGTACACCGGGGAGCTGTTTTTT

j_gene: TRBJ1-1
d_gene: .
v_gene: TRBV9
len: 12
abundance: few
CDR3aa: CASSRTRPEAFF
CDR3nt: TGTGCCAGCAGCCGTACACGGCCTGAAGCTTTCTTT

j_gene: TRBJ2-5
d_gene: TRBD2
v_gene: TRBV19
len: 17
abundance: .
CDR3aa: CASSTWAGGVRGETQYF
CDR3nt: TGTGCCAGTAGTACTTGGGCGGGAGGAGTAAGAGGAGAGACCCAGTACTTC

j_gene: TRBJ2-7
d_gene: .
v_gene: TRBV25-1
len: 14
abundance: .
CDR3aa: CASSNRWTPYEQYF
CDR3nt: TGTGCCAGCAGCAACAGATGGACCCCCTACGAGCAGTACTTC

j_gene: TRBJ1-5
d_gene: .
v_gene: TRBV7-9
len: 12
abundance: .
CDR3aa: CASSLFNQPQHF
CDR3nt: TGTGCCAGCAGCCTTTTCAATCAGCCCCAGCATTTT

j_gene: TRBJ2-3
d_gene: .
v_gene: TRBV6-6
len: 14
abundance: .
CDR3aa: CASSFSTAPDTQYF
CDR3nt: TGTGCCAGCAGTTTTTCGACCGCCCCAGATACGCAGTATTTT

j_gene: TRBJ1-1
d_gene: .
v_gene: TRBV5-1
len: 18
abundance: .
CDR3aa: CASRWGSWGRQQNTEAFF
CDR3nt: TGCGCCAGCAGGTGGGGGTCATGGGGAAGACAGCAGAACACTGAAGCTTTCTTT

j_gene: TRBJ2-5
d_gene: .
v_gene: TRBV6-6
len: 14
abundance: .
CDR3aa: CASSRPRDQETQYF
CDR3nt: TGTGCCAGCAGCCGTCCCCGTGACCAAGAGACCCAGTACTTC

j_gene: TRBJ1-5
d_gene: .
v_gene: TRBV6-1
len: 14
abundance: .
CDR3aa: CASSEKSGGQPQHF
CDR3nt: TGTGCCAGCAGTGAAAAGAGCGGTGGTCAGCCCCAGCATTTT

j_gene: TRBJ2-1
d_gene: .
v_gene: TRBV7-8
len: 15
abundance: once
CDR3aa: CASRGTLLSYNEQFF
CDR3nt: TGTGCCAGCAGGGGGACTCTCCTCTCCTACAATGAGCAGTTCTTC

j_gene: TRBJ1-1
d_gene: TRBD1
v_gene: TRBV7-6
len: 15
abundance: .
CDR3aa: CASSITGQGDTEAFF
CDR3nt: TGTGCCAGCAGCATCACTGGACAGGGGGACACTGAAGCTTTCTTT

j_gene: TRBJ2-1
d_gene: TRBD1
v_gene: TRBV4-1
len: 16
abundance: .
CDR3aa: CASSQPRTGGYNEQFF
CDR3nt: TGCGCCAGCAGCCAACCGCGGACAGGGGGCTACAATGAGCAGTTCTTC

j_gene: TRBJ1-5
d_gene: TRBD1
v_gene: TRBV5-6
len: 16
abundance: .
CDR3aa: CASSLDRGARNQPQHF
CDR3nt: TGTGCCAGCAGCTTGGACAGGGGAGCGCGCAATCAGCCCCAGCATTTT

j_gene: TRBJ2-5
d_gene: .
v_gene: TRBV10-2
len: 15
abundance: once
CDR3aa: CASSASGGRPETQYF
CDR3nt: TGCGCCAGCAGCGCGAGTGGGGGCCGCCCAGAGACCCAGTACTTC

j_gene: TRBJ2-4
d_gene: .
v_gene: TRBV6-6
len: 16
abundance: .
CDR3aa: CASTTHTAESRNIQYF
CDR3nt: TGTGCCAGCACGACTCATACTGCCGAAAGTCGGAACATTCAGTACTTC

j_gene: TRBJ2-1
d_gene: TRBD2
v_gene: TRBV28
len: 15
abundance: .
CDR3aa: CASSSLAGAGNEQFF
CDR3nt: TGTGCCAGCAGTTCACTAGCGGGAGCCGGCAATGAGCAGTTCTTC